Sequencing of this T cell receptor beta chain was carried out in a study of blood T cell repertoires in COVID-19. Turning to the study itself: Samples representing acute and convalescent COVID-19 were sourced from the United States, Italy and Spain. Sample material is recorded as cDNA or gDNA derived from T cells, B-cell-depleted T cells, or PBMCs.

In the authors' methods: Reference gene primer amplification in the assay estimated nucleated cell counts. Measured with immunoSEQ multiplex PCR; TCRdb has only the in-frame clones, and not every one. The DNA was the basis for D and trimming; V, J and clone size are from that table. The data contain around 310,000 clones, about 93% of them singletons. The CDR3 consists of 15 residues. Germline CDR1 reads ENHRY; CDR2 reads SYGVKD. V was clipped by 3 bases and J by 3 bases, with 12 bases between them. Patients from Seattle were sampled longitudinally, starting during active infection. The receptor was derived from a woman aged 30 to 39 with COVID-19, enrolled during active disease. The sequenced material came from peripheral blood. The chain has TRBV10-3 and TRBJ1-3, with D maybe TRBD1 (5 bases). The CDR3 loop is CAISDPWGVGNTIYF. As DNA, the CDR3 is TGTGCCATCAGTGATCCCTGGGGGGTTGGAAACACCATATATTTT.